This record covers a single T cell receptor beta chain. Only in-frame clones appear in the TCRdb table, and some are missing; sequencing was by immunoSEQ multiplex PCR. Among approximately 45,000 clones listed, 80% to 95% were seen once. This entry comes from a study of control samples from healthy donors and cancer patients. This CDR3 comprises 12 residues. The germline CDR1 and CDR2 sequences are GTSNPN and SVGIG (reference sequence). Trimming stripped 3 bases from V and 6 bases from J, with 8 bases between. The TCR originated in a woman aged 40 to 55 with head and neck cancer. Sequencing was performed on PBMCs. This chain connects TRBV30 to TRBJ2-2; TRBD1 is a possible D gene (5 bases). CDR3 residues: CAWRQGSGELFF. CDR3 nucleotides: TGTGCCTGGAGGCAGGGTTCCGGGGAGCTGTTTTTT.